A single sample is the source of the 17 T cell receptor beta chains below, sequenced in a study of CD8+CD57+ T cells in acquired aplastic anemia. Template material for TCR beta VDJ and CDR3 profiling consisted of genomic DNA. TCRdb re-called the reads through MiXCR, storing one row per CDR3 protein. The sample has about 160,000 distinct CDR3 sequences; approximately 44% are singletons. Patients chosen for sequencing had shown CD8+CD57+ cell expansion by flow cytometry. Sequencing was performed on sorted CD4+, CD8+, or CD8+CD57+ T cells (not recorded which) from PBMCs. The origin of the receptors is a human donor with aplastic anemia.

J is TRBJ2-1 and V is TRBV20-1, with TRBD2 matching 7 bases. This CDR3 has 14 residues. V lost 4 bases to trimming and J lost 4 bases; unmatched junction nucleotides: 7. The germline V gene encodes CDR1 DFQATT and CDR2 SNEGSKA (reference sequence). The CDR3 sequence: CSATLGLQYNEQFF. The CDR3 DNA sequence: TGCAGTGCTACTCTGGGACTACAATACAATGAGCAGTTCTTC.

As concerns this clonotype: One end of the junction does not line up with germline, which may come from a read error. The chain recombines TRBV30 with TRBJ2-1, with TRBD2 as a possible D gene (6 bases). Germline assignment: CDR1 GTSNPN and CDR2 SVGIG (reference sequence). The CDR3 extends over 12 amino acids. The CDR3 sequence is CAWSRRGTEQSF. CDR3 in DNA: TGTGCCTGGAGTCGGAGGGGCACTGAGCAGTCCTTC.

The chain is built from TRBV25-1 and TRBJ2-3; 7 bases map to TRBD1. This CDR3 is 16 amino acids long. Germline V CDR1 and CDR2: MGHDK, SYGVNS. With 4 bases clipped from V and 1 base from J, the junction kept 8 bases outside the gene matches. The CDR3 loop is CASSVRTGRGTDTQYF. The CDR3 nucleotides are TGTGCCAGCAGTGTCCGGACAGGAAGGGGCACAGATACGCAGTATTTT. Filled out from reference TRBV25-1 and TRBJ2-3, the complete variable domain reads EADIYQTPRYLVIGTGKKITLECSQTMGHDKMYWYQQDPGMELHLIHYSYGVNSTEKGDLSSESTVSRIRTEHFPLTLESARPSHTSQYLCASSVRTGRGTDTQYFGPGTRLTVL.

This chain connects TRBV19 to TRBJ1-1; D uncertain. The CDR3 is made up of 13 amino acids. V was shortened by 7 bases and J by 1 base, with 10 bases between the two germline ends. The germline V gene has CDR1 LNHDA and CDR2 SQIVND (reference sequence). The CDR3 DNA follows: TGTGCCAGTATTGCCAGAGGGAACACTGAAGCTTTCTTT. This translates into CASIARGNTEAFF.

The V call is TRBV19, the J call TRBJ1-2; possible D gene TRBD1, 5 bases. Germline V gene data show CDR1 as LNHDA and CDR2 as SQIVND (reference sequence). This CDR3 has 12 residues. Trimming cost V 7 bases and J 5 bases, with 11 bases left between them. The CDR3: CASNSGGYGYTF. The CDR3 region has the DNA TGTGCCAGTAACTCGGGGGGATATGGCTACACCTTC.

This clonotype has a single count. The rearrangement links TRBV20-1 to TRBJ2-5; 7 bases map to TRBD1. Germline CDR1 reads DFQATT; CDR2 reads SNEGSKA (reference sequence). This CDR3 is 13 amino acids long. The J segment lost 4 bases and the V segment lost 7 bases, leaving 9 bases of the junction unmatched. The CDR3 sequence is CSGNRGIAETQYF. Written as DNA, the CDR3 is TGCAGTGGTAACAGGGGAATCGCAGAGACCCAGTACTTC.

This clonotype was observed once. The V call is TRBV5-1, the J call TRBJ2-7, with D possibly TRBD1 on 6 matching bases. Germline assignment: CDR1 SGHRS and CDR2 YFSETQ. Trimming left V 3 bases short and J 7 bases short, with 17 bases between. This CDR3 has 14 amino acids. The CDR3, as DNA: TGCGCCAGCAGCTACTCAACAGGGCCCGGGGAGCAGTACTTC. This codes for CASSYSTGPGEQYF.

The table lists this clonotype with many counts. V is TRBV20-1 and J is TRBJ1-6; D is possibly TRBD1 (5 bases). Germline CDR1 and CDR2: DFQATT and SNEGSKA (reference sequence). The V and J ends lost 5 bases and 5 bases respectively, with 10 bases between them. The CDR3 covers 13 residues. CDR3 region: CSALTGHNSPLHF. The CDR3 DNA sequence: TGCAGTGCTCTTACAGGCCATAATTCACCCCTCCACTTT.

In its sample, this clonotype was seen many times. The genes are TRBV9 and TRBJ2-5; D possibly corresponds to TRBD1 (5 bases). Germline CDR1 is SGDLS and CDR2 is YYNGEE. The CDR3 totals 15 residues. V was shortened by 1 base and J by 0 bases, with 10 bases between the two germline ends. The DNA for the CDR3 is TGTGCCAGCAGCGTAAACGCAGGGTACCAAGAGACCCAGTACTTC. Amino acids: CASSVNAGYQETQYF.

Notes on this clonotype: This sequence may be a read error, since a much larger clone differs from it by one base. In DNA form, the CDR3 reads TGTGCCAGCAGCTCGTCGGTCTGGGATGAGCAGTTCTTC. Residues: CASSSSVWDEQFF. The gene calls are TRBV5-4 and TRBJ2-1; no clear D. Deletions cut 3 bases from V and 8 bases from J, with 12 bases between. The length of the CDR3 is 13 residues. Germline V lookup: CDR1 SGHNT, CDR2 YYREEE (reference sequence).

This clonotype has at least ten counts. The CDR3 coding sequence is TGTGCCAGCAGCGTTGGGAGAAACACTGAAGCTTTCTTT. Its translation: CASSVGRNTEAFF. The chain joins TRBV9 to TRBJ1-1; D unclear. V gave up 2 bases and J gave up 2 bases, with 7 bases separating them. Looked up from germline, CDR1 is SGDLS and CDR2 is YYNGEE. The CDR3 sequence is 13 residues long.

The V call is TRBV15, the J call TRBJ1-6; no clear D. The CDR3 is made up of 14 amino acids. V shed 0 bases and J shed 6 bases, with 6 bases lying between them. CDR1 and CDR2 (germline): LNHNV, YYDKDF (reference sequence). CDR3 DNA sequence: TGTGCCACCAGCAGAGATTGGGCTAATTCACCCCTCCACTTT. Translating gives CATSRDWANSPLHF.

This clonotype was seen ten or more times. The CDR3 DNA reads as TGTGCCAGCAGCCCCCACGGACAGACCTATGGCTACACCTTC. The encoded protein is CASSPHGQTYGYTF. This chain joins TRBV14 and TRBJ1-2; D may be TRBD1 (6 bases). CDR1 is SGHDN and CDR2 is FVKESK in the germline V gene. The CDR3 runs 14 residues. Between the trimmed V and J ends, which lost 4 bases and 4 bases, there was a span of 13 bases.

The chain is built from TRBV19 and TRBJ1-1, with D possibly being TRBD1 (6 bases). Trimming took 5 bases from V and 5 from J, leaving 15 bases between them. The CDR3 covers 14 residues. CDR1 and CDR2 (germline): LNHDA, SQIVND (reference sequence). The CDR3 DNA is TGTGCCAGTAGTCCTCAGGGGATCGTGACTGAAGCTTTCTTT. This gives the protein CASSPQGIVTEAFF.

This clonotype was detected a few times. The chain has TRBV3-1 and TRBJ2-6; D may be TRBD2 (5 bases). The CDR3 consists of 16 residues. Germline CDR1 is LGHDT and CDR2 is YNNKEL (reference sequence). V shed 4 bases and J shed 0 bases, with 10 bases lying between them. The CDR3 spells CASSLRRDSGANVLTF. The DNA of the CDR3 is TGTGCCAGCAGCCTTCGACGGGACTCTGGGGCCAACGTCCTGACTTTC.

This clonotype was recorded at least ten times. The chain carries TRBV11-2 and TRBJ2-7, with D maybe TRBD1 (6 bases). This CDR3 comprises 16 residues. CDR1 SGHAT and CDR2 FQNNGV come from the germline V gene. V lost 0 bases, J lost 0 bases, and 12 bases lay in between. The DNA of the CDR3 is TGTGCCAGCAGCTTAGATAGGACAGTGAGCTCCTACGAGCAGTACGTC. This translates into CASSLDRTVSSYEQYV.

This chain joins TRBV15 and TRBJ1-2, with TRBD1 as a possible D gene (5 bases). V shed 3 bases and J shed 8 bases, with 13 bases lying between them. Germline V gives CDR1 LNHNV, CDR2 YYDKDF (reference sequence). The CDR3 totals 13 residues. DNA of the CDR3: TGTGCCACCAGCAGTAGGCAGGGCGGCGGCTACACCTTC. Its protein is CATSSRQGGGYTF.